This entry concerns a single TCR beta chain. The PCR made use of 60 Vbeta and 13 Jbeta primers. Clones were read by immunoSEQ multiplex PCR, and TCRdb kept only the in-frame ones, dropping some. The repertoire holds about 78,000 clones, with roughly 84% as singletons. The source of the sample is a study of cytomegalovirus exposure and HLA in healthy donors. The material sequenced was PBMCs. The clonotype was recovered from a woman aged 45-60 years in good health and CMV-seronegative.

DNA for the CDR3: TGTGCCAGCAGCCCTACCGGGGGTGAGCAGTTCTTC. The encoded protein is CASSPTGGEQFF. The chain uses TRBV7-3 and TRBJ2-1, with a possible D match to TRBD2 (6 bases). The germline V and J ends were trimmed by 5 bases and 9 bases, with 11 bases remaining between them. The germline CDR1 and CDR2 sequences are SGHTA and FQGTGA. The CDR3 spans 12 residues.